A selection of T cell receptor beta chains follows, all from one sample in a study of a mutant IDH1 vaccine in newly diagnosed glioma. Clones were sequenced by immunoSEQ multiplex PCR, and TCRdb holds only the in-frame ones, with some missing. The top ten clones hold about 25% of a sample with about 30,000 clones, under 80% of them seen once. Antigens for these TCRs are unknown. Here the sequenced sample was PBMCs, taken from a glioma patient whose treatment included an IDH1 peptide vaccine. These receptors all come from a man aged 30 to 39 with glioma. Each CDR3 is given with its conserved first and last residue. A D gene is named only where the DNA matches it firmly. The size entry is marked missing in some rows and otherwise reads once, few, many or a size class.

medium-sized	-	TRBV11-1	TRBJ2-7	TGTGCCAGCAGCCGAACAGTGGGGGGCGAGCAGTACTTC	CASSRTVGGEQYF
-	-	TRBV6-1	TRBJ2-3	TGTGCCAGCAGTGATACAGGGACTAGCACAGATACGCAGTATTTT	CASSDTGTSTDTQYF
few	-	TRBV4-3	TRBJ1-1	TGCGCCAGCAGCCAAGAATTCCGTGATGAAGCTTTCTTT	CASSQEFRDEAFF
-	TRBD1	TRBV27	TRBJ2-1	TGTGCCAGCAGTTCCGGGACAGGGGGCTACAATGAGCAGTTCTTC	CASSSGTGGYNEQFF
-	TRBD1	TRBV18	TRBJ2-5	TGTGCCAGCTCACCACCGGGACAGAGAGAGACCCAGTACTTC	CASSPPGQRETQYF
-	-	TRBV27	TRBJ1-2	TGTGCCAGCAGTTGGGATCAGGGCTATGGCTACACCTTC	CASSWDQGYGYTF
few	-	TRBV4-1	TRBJ1-1	TGCGCCAGCAGCCAAGATGGAGGGGGGGACACTGAAGCTTTCTTT	CASSQDGGGDTEAFF
-	-	TRBV11-1	TRBJ2-7	TGTGCCAGCAGCCACGACAGGAACGAGCAGTACTTC	CASSHDRNEQYF
-	TRBD1	TRBV6-6	TRBJ1-5	TGTGCCAGCAGTAAGGACAGGGGGCATAGTCAGCCCCAGCATTTT	CASSKDRGHSQPQHF
-	-	TRBV2	TRBJ1-6	TGTGCCAGCAGAGGGGGGTCGGGGGTTCGTTCACCCCTCCACTTT	CASRGGSGVRSPLHF
-	-	TRBV6-5	TRBJ2-5	TGTGCCAGCAGTTACGAGCTAGCTCGGGAGACCCAGTACTTC	CASSYELARETQYF
-	TRBD1	TRBV9	TRBJ1-1	TGTGCCAGCAGCGCCGGGACAGGGACGAACACTGAAGCTTTCTTT	CASSAGTGTNTEAFF
-	TRBD1	TRBV4-1	TRBJ1-1	TGCGCCAGCAGCTTTCGACAGGGGAGTACTGAAGCTTTCTTT	CASSFRQGSTEAFF
once	TRBD2	TRBV2	TRBJ2-1	TGTGCCAGCAGTGAAGGGCGGGAGGGAGAGCAGTTCTTC	CASSEGREGEQFF
once	TRBD1	TRBV7-2	TRBJ2-7	TGTGCCAGCAGCTCCGTTGACAGGGCCTACGAGCAGTACTTC	CASSSVDRAYEQYF
few	-	TRBV27	TRBJ2-7	TGTGCCAGCAGTTTTGGGGACGGTGGACACTACGAGCAGTACTTC	CASSFGDGGHYEQYF
-	TRBD2	TRBV5-5	TRBJ2-3	TGTGCCAGCAGCCAAGGTTCTAGCGGGGTCACAGATACGCAGTATTTT	CASSQGSSGVTDTQYF
-	-	TRBV15	TRBJ1-1	TGTGCCACCAGCAGAGATACGGGATTCGAAGCTTTCTTT	CATSRDTGFEAFF
-	-	TRBV5-6	TRBJ1-2	TGTGCCAGCAGCCAGGTTGGAGGGGCCGGCTTTGTGGGCTACACCTTC	CASSQVGGAGFVGYTF